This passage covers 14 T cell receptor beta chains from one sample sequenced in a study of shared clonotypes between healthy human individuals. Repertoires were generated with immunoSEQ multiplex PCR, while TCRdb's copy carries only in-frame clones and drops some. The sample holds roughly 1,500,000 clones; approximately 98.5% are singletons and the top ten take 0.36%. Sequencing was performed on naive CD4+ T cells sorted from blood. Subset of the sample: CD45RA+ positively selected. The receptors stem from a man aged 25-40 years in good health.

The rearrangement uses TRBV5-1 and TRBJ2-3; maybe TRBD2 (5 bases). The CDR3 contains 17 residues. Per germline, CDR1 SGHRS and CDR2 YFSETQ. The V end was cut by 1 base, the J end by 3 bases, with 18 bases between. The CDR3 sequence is CASSLLYRNSVTDTQYF. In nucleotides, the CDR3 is TGCGCCAGCAGCTTGTTGTATCGTAATAGCGTGACAGATACGCAGTATTTT. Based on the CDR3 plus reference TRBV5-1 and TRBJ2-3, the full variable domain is KAGVTQTPRYLIKTRGQQVTLSCSPISGHRSVSWYQQTPGQGLQFLFEYFSETQRNKGNFPGRFSGRQFSNSRSEMNVSTLELGDSALYLCASSLLYRNSVTDTQYFGPGTRLTVL.

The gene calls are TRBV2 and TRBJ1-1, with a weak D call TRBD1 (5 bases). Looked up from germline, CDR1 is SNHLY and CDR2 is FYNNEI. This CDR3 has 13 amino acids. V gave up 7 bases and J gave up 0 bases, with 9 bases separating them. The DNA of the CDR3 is TGTGCCAGCAATAAGGGGATGAACACTGAAGCTTTCTTT. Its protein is CASNKGMNTEAFF.

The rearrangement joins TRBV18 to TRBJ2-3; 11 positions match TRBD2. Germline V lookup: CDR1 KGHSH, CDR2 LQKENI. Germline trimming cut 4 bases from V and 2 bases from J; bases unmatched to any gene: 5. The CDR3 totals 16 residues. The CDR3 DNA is TGTGCCAGCTCACTCGTAGCGGGAGGGAACACAGATACGCAGTATTTT. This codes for CASSLVAGGNTDTQYF.

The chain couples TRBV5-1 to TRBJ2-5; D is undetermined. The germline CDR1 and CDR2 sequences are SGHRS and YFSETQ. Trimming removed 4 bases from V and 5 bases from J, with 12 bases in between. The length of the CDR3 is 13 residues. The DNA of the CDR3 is TGCGCCAGCAGCCGCTCGCTAGGTGAGACCCAGTACTTC. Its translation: CASSRSLGETQYF.

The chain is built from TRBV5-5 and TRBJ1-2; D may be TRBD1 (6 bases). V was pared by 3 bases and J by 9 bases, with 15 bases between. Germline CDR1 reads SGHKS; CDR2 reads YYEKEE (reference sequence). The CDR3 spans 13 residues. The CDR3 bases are TGTGCCAGCAGCTCCATTCCAGGGGAGAGCTACACCTTC. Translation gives CASSSIPGESYTF.

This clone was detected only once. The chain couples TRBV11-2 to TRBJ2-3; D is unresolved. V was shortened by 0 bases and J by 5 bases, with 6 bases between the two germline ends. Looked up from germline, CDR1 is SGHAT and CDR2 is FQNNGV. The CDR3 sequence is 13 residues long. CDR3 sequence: CASSLEDLDTQYF. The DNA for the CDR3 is TGTGCCAGCAGCTTAGAGGACCTAGATACGCAGTATTTT.

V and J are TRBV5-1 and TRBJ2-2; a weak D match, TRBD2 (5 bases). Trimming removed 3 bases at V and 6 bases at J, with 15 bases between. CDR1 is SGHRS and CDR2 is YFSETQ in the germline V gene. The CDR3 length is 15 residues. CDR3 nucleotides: TGCGCCAGCAGCTCGGGGAATTCTCTTGCCGGGGAGCTGTTTTTT. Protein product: CASSSGNSLAGELFF.

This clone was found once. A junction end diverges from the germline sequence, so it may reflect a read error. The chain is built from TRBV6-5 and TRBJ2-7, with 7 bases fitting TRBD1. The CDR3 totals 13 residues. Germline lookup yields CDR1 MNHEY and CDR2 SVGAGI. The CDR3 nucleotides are TGTGCCAGCAGTCACTCGGGACAGTACGAGCAGTACTTC. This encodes CASSHSGQYEQYF.

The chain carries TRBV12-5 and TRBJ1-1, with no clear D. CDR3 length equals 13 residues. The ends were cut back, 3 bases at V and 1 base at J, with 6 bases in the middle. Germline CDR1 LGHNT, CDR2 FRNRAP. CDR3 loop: CASGFKENTEAFF. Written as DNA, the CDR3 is TGTGCTAGTGGTTTTAAAGAGAACACTGAAGCTTTCTTT. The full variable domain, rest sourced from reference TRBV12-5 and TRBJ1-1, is DARVTQTPRHKVTEMGQEVTMRCQPILGHNTVFWYRQTMMQGLELLAYFRNRAPLDDSGMPKDRFSAEMPDATLATLKIQPSEPRDSAVYFCASGFKENTEAFFGQGTRLTVV.

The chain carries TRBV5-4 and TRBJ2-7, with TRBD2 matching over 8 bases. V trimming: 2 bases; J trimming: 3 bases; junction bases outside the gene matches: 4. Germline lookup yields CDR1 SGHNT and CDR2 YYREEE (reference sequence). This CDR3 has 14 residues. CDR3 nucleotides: TGTGCCAGCAGCTTAAGTAGCGGGGACTACGAGCAGTACTTC. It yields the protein CASSLSSGDYEQYF.

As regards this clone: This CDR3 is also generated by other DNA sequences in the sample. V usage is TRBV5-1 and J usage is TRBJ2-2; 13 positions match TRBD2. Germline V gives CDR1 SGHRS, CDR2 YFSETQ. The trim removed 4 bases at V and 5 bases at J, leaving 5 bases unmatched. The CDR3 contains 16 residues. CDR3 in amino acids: CASSHGLAGETGELFF. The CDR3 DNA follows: TGCGCCAGCAGCCACGGACTAGCGGGAGAGACCGGGGAGCTGTTTTTT.

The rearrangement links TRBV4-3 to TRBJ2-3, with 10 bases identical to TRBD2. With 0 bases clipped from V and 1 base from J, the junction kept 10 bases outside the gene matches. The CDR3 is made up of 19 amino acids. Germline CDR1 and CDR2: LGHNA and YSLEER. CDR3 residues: CASSQDGGTGTSGTDTQYF. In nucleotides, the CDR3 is TGCGCCAGCAGCCAAGATGGGGGTACCGGGACTAGCGGCACAGATACGCAGTATTTT.

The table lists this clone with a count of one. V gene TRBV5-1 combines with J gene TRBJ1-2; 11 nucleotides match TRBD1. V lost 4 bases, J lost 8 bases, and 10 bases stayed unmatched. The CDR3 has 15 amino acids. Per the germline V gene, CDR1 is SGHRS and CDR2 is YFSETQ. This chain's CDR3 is CASSAEDRGRRGYTF. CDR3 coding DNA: TGCGCCAGCAGCGCGGAGGACAGGGGGCGCCGGGGCTACACCTTC.

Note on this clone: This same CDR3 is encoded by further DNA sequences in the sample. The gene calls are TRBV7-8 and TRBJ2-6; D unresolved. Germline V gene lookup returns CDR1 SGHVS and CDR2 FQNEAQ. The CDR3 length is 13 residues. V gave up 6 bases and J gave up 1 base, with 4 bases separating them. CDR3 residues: CASRDSGANVLTF. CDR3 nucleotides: TGTGCCAGCAGGGATTCTGGGGCCAACGTCCTGACTTTC.